This T cell receptor beta chain was sequenced for a study of post-analysis software for immune sequencing data. Study in general: Relapsing-remitting, secondary progressive and progressive-relapsing forms of multiple sclerosis all featured among disease courses. General study findings and limits: Those with multiple sclerosis, the patient group, showed significantly lower normalized Chao1 diversity than controls. TRBV segments more frequent in patients than in controls numbered several and included TRBV5-6, TRBV5-1 and TRBV20-1. Samples from one preparation batch, clustered by F measure, grouped strongly together.

cDNA libraries of TCR beta carried unique molecular identifiers. Each batch of 1 to 10 million T cells produced roughly 500,000 cDNA molecules. TCRdb processed the PCR reads anew with MiXCR; each CDR3 protein has one entry. The sample consists of 750,000 to 950,000 distinct CDR3 sequences, roughly 46% of them appearing once. About this clonotype: Its antigen is still unknown.

V was pared by 6 bases and J by 3 bases, with 19 bases of the junction left unmatched. The CDR3 loop spans 17 amino acids. Germline V gives CDR1 DFQATT, CDR2 SNEGSKA (reference sequence). The sequenced sample was blood. The chain recombines TRBV20-1 with TRBJ2-7; 8 bases line up with TRBD1. This sequence was found in a girl aged 5-17 years with multiple sclerosis. The CDR3 bases are TGCAGTGCCAGTCAGGAGTGGGACAGGCAGCCCCTCTACGAGCAGTACTTC. This sequence encodes CSASQEWDRQPLYEQYF.